Listed here are 24 T cell receptor beta chains from one sample, sequenced in a study of blood T cell repertoires in COVID-19. Profiling relied on immunoSEQ multiplex PCR, and the TCRdb table lists in-frame clones only, not all of them. The sample has about 67,000 clones, 75% to 85% seen once. Input material: peripheral blood. The receptors stem from a woman aged 60-75 years with acute or convalescent COVID-19.

CDR3 in DNA: TGTGCCAGCAGCCCCCGGGGGGTGGAGGAAAAACTGTTTTTT. It is translated as CASSPRGVEEKLFF. The genes are TRBV9 and TRBJ1-4, with a weak D call TRBD1 (5 bases). The CDR3 covers 14 residues. CDR1 SGDLS and CDR2 YYNGEE come from the germline V gene. The germline V and J ends were trimmed by 4 bases and 8 bases, with 15 bases remaining between them.

The chain carries TRBV7-2 and TRBJ2-3; 9 bases map to TRBD2. The germline V gene has CDR1 SGHTA and CDR2 FQGNSA. The J segment lost 2 bases and the V segment lost 8 bases, leaving 11 bases of the junction unmatched. CDR3 length: 16 amino acids. This CDR3 is CASRALGGGVTDTQYF. For the CDR3, the DNA is TGTGCCAGCCGCGCTTTGGGCGGGGGGGTCACAGATACGCAGTATTTT.

V is TRBV28 and J is TRBJ1-2, with D perhaps TRBD1 (5 bases). This CDR3 has 16 residues. The V end lost 2 bases, the J end lost 8 bases, and 21 bases lay between the germline ends. CDR1 and CDR2 (germline): MDHEN, SYDVKM. The CDR3 spells CASSLGGALDSGGYTF. The CDR3 DNA reads TGTGCCAGCAGTTTAGGAGGGGCCCTCGACTCGGGGGGCTACACCTTC.

The chain links TRBV18 to TRBJ1-1; unclear D gene. Germline CDR1 reads KGHSH; CDR2 reads LQKENI. V lost 5 bases, J lost 4 bases, and 8 bases lay in between. The CDR3 loop spans 12 amino acids. The CDR3 spells CASSWSATEAFF. In DNA, the CDR3 is TGTGCCAGCTCATGGAGTGCCACTGAAGCTTTCTTT.

This clone was counted only a few times. This chain links TRBV2 with TRBJ1-5, with 9 bases lining up with TRBD1. J lost 2 bases, V lost 6 bases, and 8 bases had no gene match. CDR1 SNHLY and CDR2 FYNNEI come from the germline V gene. This CDR3 comprises 16 residues. The CDR3 loop reads CASSPPGQGGNQPQHF. CDR3 in DNA: TGTGCCAGCAGCCCCCCGGGACAGGGAGGCAATCAGCCCCAGCATTTT.

This clone was detected once. V is TRBV6-2 or TRBV6-3 and J is TRBJ1-1, with TRBD1 matching 7 bases. The CDR3 has 14 residues. The germline V gene has CDR1 MNHEY and CDR2 SVGEGT. Trimming removed 4 bases from V and 3 bases from J; junction bases left unmatched: 5. CDR3 bases: TGTGCCAGCAGTTCCTTACAGGGGTACACTGAAGCTTTCTTT. Its translation is CASSSLQGYTEAFF.

This sequence joins TRBV3-1 (or the pseudogene TRBV3-2) and TRBJ2-7, with 10 bases that match TRBD1. CDR1 and CDR2 (germline): LGHDT, YNNKEL (reference sequence). The CDR3 has 15 residues. J was trimmed by 2 bases and V by 4 bases; bases with no gene match: 5. CDR3 loop: CASSRGQGDAYEQYF. For the CDR3, the DNA is TGTGCCAGCAGCCGAGGACAGGGGGACGCCTACGAGCAGTACTTC.

The chain carries TRBV6-5 and TRBJ1-2, with a tentative D call TRBD1 (6 bases). Per germline, CDR1 MNHEY and CDR2 SVGAGI. Trimming stripped 0 bases from V and 6 bases from J, with 14 bases between. The CDR3 is made up of 15 amino acids. The CDR3 nucleotides read TGTGCCAGCAGTTACTCGATCCAGGGGCGAGATGGCTACACCTTC. This codes for CASSYSIQGRDGYTF.

The gene calls are TRBV19 and TRBJ2-3; TRBD1 aligns across 9 bases. CDR1 is LNHDA, CDR2 SQIVND, per germline (reference sequence). With V trimmed by 4 bases and J by 1 base, 3 bases remained unmatched. The CDR3 runs to 15 residues. The CDR3 reads CASSKTGGGTDTQYF. CDR3 DNA: TGTGCCAGTAGTAAGACAGGGGGGGGCACAGATACGCAGTATTTT.

This sequence joins TRBV18 and TRBJ2-7, with D perhaps matching TRBD2 (6 bases). The CDR3 covers 14 residues. Trimming removed 2 bases at V and 0 bases at J, with 8 bases between. Germline CDR1 and CDR2: KGHSH and LQKENI. The CDR3 DNA reads as TGTGCCAGCTCACCAACGGGGGTCTCCTACGAGCAGTACTTC. The encoded protein is CASSPTGVSYEQYF.

The chain recombines TRBV29-1 with TRBJ1-2; possible D gene TRBD1, 6 bases. Germline CDR1 SQVTM, CDR2 ANQGSEA. The CDR3 loop spans 11 amino acids. V lost 4 bases to trimming and J lost 6 bases, with 9 bases between them. Here the CDR3 reads CSVGRGNGYTF. The CDR3 DNA reads TGCAGCGTTGGCAGGGGTAATGGCTACACCTTC.

The chain is built from TRBV15 and TRBJ1-2; D gene ambiguous. The CDR3 covers 14 residues. Germline-derived CDR1 and CDR2 are LNHNV and YYDKDF (reference sequence). V lost 3 bases, J lost 4 bases, and 12 bases lay in between. The CDR3 DNA reads TGTGCCACCAGCAGCCCCGGGGTGGCCTATGGCTACACCTTC. Protein: CATSSPGVAYGYTF.

The rearrangement links TRBV6-5 to TRBJ2-7; 8 bases match TRBD1. CDR3 length equals 14 residues. V trimming: 0 bases; J trimming: 7 bases; junction bases outside the gene matches: 5. CDR1 and CDR2 (germline): MNHEY, SVGAGI. The CDR3 is CASSYSGRGLEQYF. The CDR3 DNA reads as TGTGCCAGCAGTTACTCTGGCAGGGGGCTGGAGCAGTACTTC.

As concerns this clone: The junction shows a germline mismatch at one end, possibly a read error. The V call is TRBV11-2, the J call TRBJ1-6; D might be TRBD1 (5 bases). The length of the CDR3 is 11 residues. CDR1 and CDR2 from the germline V gene are SGHAT and FQNNGV. In nucleotides, the CDR3 is TGTGCCAGCAGCCTAGGGAGGGGATACAACTTT. Its translation is CASSLGRGYNF.

V gene TRBV11-2 combines with J gene TRBJ1-3; 8 bases agree with TRBD1. V was pared by 7 bases and J by 2 bases, with 4 bases of the junction left unmatched. Per germline, CDR1 SGHAT and CDR2 FQNNGV. CDR3 length equals 14 residues. The CDR3 protein is CASNNRGTGNTIYF. The CDR3, as DNA: TGTGCCAGCAACAACAGGGGGACTGGAAACACCATATATTTT.

The chain joins TRBV5-6 to TRBJ1-4; perhaps TRBD1 as D (5 bases). V dropped 0 bases and J dropped 14 bases, with 14 bases sitting between them. Germline V lookup: CDR1 SGHDT, CDR2 YYEEEE. The CDR3 is 13 residues long. This CDR3 reads CASSLAIQGPLFF. In DNA form, the CDR3 reads TGTGCCAGCAGCTTGGCCATTCAGGGCCCTCTGTTTTTT.

The J gene is TRBJ1-1, the V gene TRBV30; possibly TRBD1 for D (6 bases). Trimming removed 5 bases from V and 3 bases from J, with 10 bases in between. The CDR3 runs to 12 residues. CDR1 is GTSNPN and CDR2 is SVGIG in the germline V gene (reference sequence). The CDR3 DNA follows: TGTGCCTGGGGTGACAGGCACACTGAAGCTTTCTTT. This gives the protein CAWGDRHTEAFF.

The J gene is TRBJ2-3, the V gene TRBV28, with D unresolved. V lost 7 bases and J lost 2, with 13 bases in between. There are 14 residues in the CDR3. Germline CDR1 is MDHEN and CDR2 is SYDVKM. CDR3 protein: CASTSGTHTDTQYF. CDR3 nucleotide sequence: TGTGCCAGCACGTCAGGAACTCACACAGATACGCAGTATTTT.

This clone appeared a few times. The V call is TRBV7-3, the J call TRBJ1-1, with D perhaps matching TRBD1 (5 bases). The V end lost 5 bases, the J end lost 8 bases, and 15 bases lay between the germline ends. CDR1 and CDR2 (germline): SGHTA, FQGTGA. This CDR3 spans 13 amino acids. The DNA for the CDR3 is TGTGCCAGCAGCCCCACGACAGCCCTAGAAGCTTTCTTT. Translation gives CASSPTTALEAFF.

The chain combines TRBV19 with TRBJ2-7; no clear D gene. The CDR3 sequence is 15 residues long. V shed 1 base and J shed 6 bases, with 16 bases lying between them. Germline lookup yields CDR1 LNHDA and CDR2 SQIVND (reference sequence). CDR3 DNA: TGTGCCAGTAGTATAGTCGGCAGGCTGAACAGCGAGCAGTACTTC. Its translation: CASSIVGRLNSEQYF.

The chain has TRBV7-9 and TRBJ2-2; 9 bases are a match to TRBD1. The CDR3 has 18 amino acids. Germline CDR1 reads SEHNR; CDR2 reads FQNEAQ (reference sequence). The V and J ends lost 2 bases and 3 bases, in that order; junction bases with no gene match: 10. CDR3 protein: CASSLSTGRTGDTGELFF. CDR3 DNA: TGTGCCAGCAGCTTATCGACGGGTCGGACAGGGGACACCGGGGAGCTGTTTTTT.

The chain couples TRBV6-2 or TRBV6-3 to TRBJ2-1; 8 positions agree with TRBD1. CDR1 and CDR2 (germline): MNHEY, SVGEGT. Trimming cost V 1 base and J 7 bases; bases outside gene matches: 6. CDR3 length equals 15 residues. CDR3 amino acids: CASSYWTGQSNEQFF. The CDR3 DNA is TGTGCCAGCAGTTACTGGACAGGGCAATCGAATGAGCAGTTCTTC.

Points on this clone: The junction departs from the called germline gene at one end, perhaps through a read error. The V call is TRBV7-7, the J call TRBJ2-3; 11 nucleotides match TRBD2. The CDR3 contains 16 residues. The germline V gene has CDR1 SSHAT and CDR2 FNYEAQ (reference sequence). In DNA form, the CDR3 reads TGTGCTAGCAGCCCTTTAGCGGGGGGGGGCACAGATACGCAGTATTTT. Protein sequence: CASSPLAGGGTDTQYF.

V is TRBV9 and J is TRBJ2-5; a weak D match, TRBD2 (6 bases). V was shortened by 4 bases and J by 5 bases, with 15 bases between the two germline ends. CDR3 size: 14 residues. Looked up from germline, CDR1 is SGDLS and CDR2 is YYNGEE. For the CDR3, the DNA is TGTGCCAGCAGCCAAGGAGGAGGAGGGGAGACCCAGTACTTC. Encoded protein: CASSQGGGGETQYF. The full variable domain, completed using reference TRBV9 and TRBJ2-5, is DSGVTQTPKHLITATGQRVTLRCSPRSGDLSVYWYQQSLDQGLQFLIQYYNGEERAKGNILERFSAQQFPDLHSELNLSSLELGDSALYFCASSQGGGGETQYFGPGTRLLVL.